The sequence of this T cell receptor beta chain was determined in a study of shared clonotypes between healthy human individuals. Study results and limitations: Among several donors, approximately 5.4% of naive CD4 clonotypes were found in common. The four-donor shared clonotypes exceeded non-shared clonotypes in generation probability, with non-shared ones scoring lower.

This clone has a single count. Its antigen remains unidentified. CD45RO-negative, CCR7-positively selected cells formed the naive CD8 fraction, excluding terminally differentiated effector memory CD45RA+ cells. The CDR3 runs to 14 residues. The germline V gene has CDR1 MGHRA and CDR2 YSYEKL. The V end was cut by 1 base, the J end by 5 bases, with 11 bases between. Sequencing used immunoSEQ multiplex PCR; TCRdb keeps in-frame clones, though not all of them. The table records approximately 740,000 clones, over 90% of them present only once. The rearrangement links TRBV4-1 to TRBJ1-1; D ambiguous. The specimen sequenced was naive CD8+ T cells sorted from blood. This receptor was identified in a man aged 25 to 40 in good health. The CDR3 sequence is CASSQAGFDTEAFF. The CDR3 region has the DNA TGCGCCAGCAGCCAAGCGGGTTTTGATACTGAAGCTTTCTTT.